This entry concerns a single TCR beta chain. Its cognate antigen is unknown. This sample was included in a study of T cells after yellow fever vaccination. Findings of the study overall: Clones that expanded after primary vaccination mostly reappeared after the booster (just under 98% CD4, about 91% CD8).

Germline CDR1 reads SGDLS; CDR2 reads YYNGEE. The CDR3 loop spans 13 amino acids. V was shortened by 5 bases and J by 7 bases, with 13 bases between the two germline ends. Conversion of TCR transcripts into cDNA relied on 5'RACE template switching, which added a universal primer site and UMIs. TCRdb used MiXCR to reprocess the 5' RACE reads, holding one entry per CDR3 protein. The sample consists of around 200,000 distinct CDR3 sequences, approximately 11% of them appearing once. Sequencing used CD8+ T cells sorted from PBMCs, obtained 15 days after the yellow fever booster vaccination. The rearrangement uses TRBV9 and TRBJ1-5; D perhaps matches TRBD1 (5 bases). The clonotype originates from a man aged 18 to 30 who received the YFV17D yellow fever vaccine. CDR3 amino acids: CASSPGTRQPQHF. The CDR3 DNA reads TGTGCCAGCAGTCCTGGGACTCGCCAGCCCCAGCATTTT.